This is a list of T cell receptor beta chains from one sample in a study of T cell repertoires in cytomegalovirus infection. TCRdb reprocessed the reads via MiXCR and lists one record per CDR3 protein. The table has roughly 230,000 distinct CDR3 sequences, over 20% seen once; the top ten hold over 15%. Sequencing was performed on CD8+ T cells from PBMCs. The receptor source for this set is a human donor in good health (CMV status not recorded). Some clones in this sample may be carry-over from other donors' samples. CDR3s include the opening cysteine and the closing phenylalanine or tryptophan. Fields, in order: J gene, V gene, D gene, clone size, CDR3 DNA, CDR3 protein. D genes are given only for firm matches. For some rows the clone size is stated as once, few or many, or as a class when expanded; others skip it.

j_gene: TRBJ2-7; v_gene: TRBV7-3; d_gene: TRBD1; abundance: many; CDR3nt: TGTGCCAGCAGCTTGACAGGGGGAGGAACCTACGAGCAGTACTTC; CDR3aa: CASSLTGGGTYEQYF
j_gene: TRBJ2-7; v_gene: TRBV14; d_gene: NA; abundance: few; CDR3nt: TGTGCCAGCAGCCAGGACCTAGGGGGCGAGCAGTACTTC; CDR3aa: CASSQDLGGEQYF
j_gene: TRBJ2-2; v_gene: TRBV25-1; d_gene: NA; abundance: few; CDR3nt: TGTGCCAGCACGCCTCCGAGGTACACCGGGGAGCTGTTTTTT; CDR3aa: CASTPPRYTGELFF
j_gene: TRBJ1-5; v_gene: TRBV28; d_gene: NA; abundance: many; CDR3nt: TGTGCCAGCAGTCGACAGTATAGCAATCAGCCCCAGCATTTT; CDR3aa: CASSRQYSNQPQHF
j_gene: TRBJ1-1; v_gene: TRBV7-9; d_gene: NA; abundance: NA; CDR3nt: TGTGCCAGCAGCCCCCCAACCTCTAATGAAGCTTTCTTT; CDR3aa: CASSPPTSNEAFF
j_gene: TRBJ2-2; v_gene: TRBV7-9; d_gene: TRBD2; abundance: few; CDR3nt: TGTGCCAGCAGCTCCTACGGGGGGGCGAAACCACCTGCGAACACCGGGGAGCTGTTTTTT; CDR3aa: CASSSYGGAKPPANTGELFF
j_gene: TRBJ1-5; v_gene: TRBV7-9; d_gene: TRBD1; abundance: many; CDR3nt: TGTGCCAGCAGCCCTCCGGGACAGGGCAATCAGCCCCAGCATTTT; CDR3aa: CASSPPGQGNQPQHF
j_gene: TRBJ1-2; v_gene: TRBV7-2; d_gene: TRBD1; abundance: many; CDR3nt: TGTGCCAGCAGCTTAACAGGGGTAGGGAACTATGGCTACACCTTC; CDR3aa: CASSLTGVGNYGYTF
j_gene: TRBJ2-3; v_gene: TRBV7-3; d_gene: NA; abundance: many; CDR3nt: TGTGCCAGCAGGGGGCCGGTGAGCACAGATACGCAGTATTTT; CDR3aa: CASRGPVSTDTQYF
j_gene: TRBJ2-1; v_gene: TRBV12-3/TRBV12-4; d_gene: NA; abundance: few; CDR3nt: TGTGCCGTGGGGAATGCGGGTATCTCCTACAATGAGCAGTTCTTC; CDR3aa: CAVGNAGISYNEQFF
j_gene: TRBJ2-7; v_gene: TRBV9; d_gene: NA; abundance: many; CDR3nt: TGTGCCAGCAGCGTAGGGCAGGGGGGCTACGAGCAGTACTTC; CDR3aa: CASSVGQGGYEQYF
j_gene: TRBJ1-2; v_gene: TRBV29-1; d_gene: NA; abundance: few; CDR3nt: TGCAGCGTTCTTGGGGTGAACTATGGCTACACCTTC; CDR3aa: CSVLGVNYGYTF
j_gene: TRBJ1-4; v_gene: TRBV12-3/TRBV12-4; d_gene: NA; abundance: many; CDR3nt: TGTGCCAGCAGTTTCGGGCAGGGGAAAAAACTGTTTTTT; CDR3aa: CASSFGQGKKLFF
j_gene: TRBJ1-2; v_gene: TRBV7-2; d_gene: NA; abundance: many; CDR3nt: TGTGCCAGCAGCTTCGGGGGGGGAAACTATGGCTACACCTTC; CDR3aa: CASSFGGGNYGYTF
j_gene: TRBJ2-7; v_gene: TRBV12-3/TRBV12-4; d_gene: TRBD2; abundance: few; CDR3nt: TGTGCCAGCAGTTTAAGGCTAGCGGGGGGCTACGAGCAGTACTTC; CDR3aa: CASSLRLAGGYEQYF
j_gene: TRBJ2-1; v_gene: TRBV12-5; d_gene: NA; abundance: few; CDR3nt: TGTGCTAGTGCTGACGCCTACAATGAGCAGTTCTTC; CDR3aa: CASADAYNEQFF
j_gene: TRBJ2-1; v_gene: TRBV20-1; d_gene: NA; abundance: NA; CDR3nt: TGCAGTGCGATCGTGCGCGAAAGAAATGAGCAGTTCTTC; CDR3aa: CSAIVRERNEQFF
j_gene: TRBJ2-7; v_gene: TRBV28; d_gene: NA; abundance: few; CDR3nt: TGTGCCAGCAGTTTAGTCCCTACAGGGTGGAACTACGAGCAGTACTTC; CDR3aa: CASSLVPTGWNYEQYF
j_gene: TRBJ1-1; v_gene: TRBV29-1; d_gene: TRBD1; abundance: few; CDR3nt: TGCAGCGTTGATCTGGGACAGCCTGAAGCTTTCTTT; CDR3aa: CSVDLGQPEAFF
j_gene: TRBJ1-2; v_gene: TRBV7-6; d_gene: NA; abundance: NA; CDR3nt: TGTGCCAGCAGCCCCGGGGCAGGGGCTACTCATGGCTACACCTTC; CDR3aa: CASSPGAGATHGYTF
j_gene: TRBJ2-7; v_gene: TRBV12-3/TRBV12-4; d_gene: NA; abundance: few; CDR3nt: TGTGCCAGCAGTTTATCCCTAGGTCTTTACGAGCAGTACTTC; CDR3aa: CASSLSLGLYEQYF
j_gene: TRBJ1-1; v_gene: TRBV6-2/TRBV6-3; d_gene: TRBD1; abundance: NA; CDR3nt: TGTGCCAGCCTCGACAGGGGGAAGAACACTGAAGCTTTCTTT; CDR3aa: CASLDRGKNTEAFF
j_gene: TRBJ2-1; v_gene: TRBV5-6; d_gene: TRBD1; abundance: few; CDR3nt: TGTGCCAGCAGCCCGGGACAGGGGGGTAATGAGCAGTTCTTC; CDR3aa: CASSPGQGGNEQFF
j_gene: TRBJ2-7; v_gene: TRBV19; d_gene: TRBD2; abundance: NA; CDR3nt: TGTGCCAGTAGTCCCTTAGCGGGGGCGGTCTACGAGCAGTACTTC; CDR3aa: CASSPLAGAVYEQYF
j_gene: TRBJ1-1; v_gene: TRBV2; d_gene: NA; abundance: NA; CDR3nt: TGTACCAGCAGTGACCGGGTTGGCACTGAAGCTTTCTTT; CDR3aa: CTSSDRVGTEAFF
j_gene: TRBJ2-2; v_gene: TRBV11-1; d_gene: NA; abundance: few; CDR3nt: TGTGCCAGCAGCTTAAGCAGGGGTAACACCGGGGAGCTGTTTTTT; CDR3aa: CASSLSRGNTGELFF
j_gene: TRBJ2-7; v_gene: TRBV4-2; d_gene: TRBD2; abundance: NA; CDR3nt: TGTGCCAGCAGCCAAGCTCGCGGGGGGGTTTCCTACGAGCAGTACTTC; CDR3aa: CASSQARGGVSYEQYF
j_gene: TRBJ2-7; v_gene: TRBV4-2; d_gene: NA; abundance: many; CDR3nt: TGTGCCAGCAGCCCAATCGGCATTCTTCAGGCCAAGACCTACGAGCAGTACTTC; CDR3aa: CASSPIGILQAKTYEQYF
j_gene: TRBJ2-7; v_gene: TRBV7-4; d_gene: NA; abundance: many; CDR3nt: TGTGCCAGCAGCTTAGCGCTTAAAGGGGGCTACGAGCAGTACTTC; CDR3aa: CASSLALKGGYEQYF
j_gene: TRBJ1-1; v_gene: TRBV11-2; d_gene: TRBD1; abundance: NA; CDR3nt: TGTGCCAGCAGCTTAGGGACAGGGGCATTGTGGAACACTGAAGCTTTCTTT; CDR3aa: CASSLGTGALWNTEAFF
j_gene: TRBJ2-1; v_gene: TRBV29-1; d_gene: NA; abundance: NA; CDR3nt: TGCAGCGTCCGGGACGGATACAATGAGCAGTTCTTC; CDR3aa: CSVRDGYNEQFF
j_gene: TRBJ2-7; v_gene: TRBV20-1; d_gene: TRBD1; abundance: few; CDR3nt: TGCAGTGCTTCCGGGACAGATTTTCTATTCTCCTACGAGCAGTACTTC; CDR3aa: CSASGTDFLFSYEQYF
j_gene: TRBJ1-2; v_gene: TRBV20-1; d_gene: NA; abundance: once; CDR3nt: TGCAGTGCTTTTCTCCCCTTTACTAACTATGGCTACACCTTC; CDR3aa: CSAFLPFTNYGYTF
j_gene: TRBJ1-1; v_gene: TRBV5-1; d_gene: NA; abundance: few; CDR3nt: TGCGCCAGCAGGGGTCCGAACATTGAAGCTTTCTTT; CDR3aa: CASRGPNIEAFF
j_gene: TRBJ2-7; v_gene: TRBV20-1; d_gene: NA; abundance: few; CDR3nt: TGCAGTGCTAGAGTCGGGGGCGGGACCTACGAGCAGTACTTC; CDR3aa: CSARVGGGTYEQYF
j_gene: TRBJ2-1; v_gene: TRBV5-6; d_gene: TRBD2; abundance: NA; CDR3nt: TGTGCCAGCAGCTTGGCCCCAGCGGGGGGGAGTGAGCAGTTCTTC; CDR3aa: CASSLAPAGGSEQFF
j_gene: TRBJ2-1; v_gene: TRBV9; d_gene: TRBD2; abundance: few; CDR3nt: TGTGCCAGCAGCGTTAGCGGGTCCCACAATGAGCAGTTCTTC; CDR3aa: CASSVSGSHNEQFF
j_gene: TRBJ1-2; v_gene: TRBV28; d_gene: NA; abundance: NA; CDR3nt: TGTGCCAGCAGTTTTGCCCGCGAGGGGCAGAATGGCTACACCTTC; CDR3aa: CASSFAREGQNGYTF
j_gene: TRBJ1-2; v_gene: TRBV7-2; d_gene: NA; abundance: many; CDR3nt: TGTGCCAGCAGCACATCAACAGGATCCCATAACTATGGCTACACCTTC; CDR3aa: CASSTSTGSHNYGYTF
j_gene: TRBJ1-2; v_gene: TRBV6-5; d_gene: NA; abundance: NA; CDR3nt: TGTGCCAGCAGTTACTCGGAGGGTGGCGTCTGGGGCTACACCTTC; CDR3aa: CASSYSEGGVWGYTF
j_gene: TRBJ2-3; v_gene: TRBV9; d_gene: NA; abundance: NA; CDR3nt: TGTGCCAGCAGCGTAGGGGGGAACACAGATACGCAGTATTTT; CDR3aa: CASSVGGNTDTQYF
j_gene: TRBJ1-2; v_gene: TRBV6-5; d_gene: TRBD1; abundance: few; CDR3nt: TGTGCCAGCAGTACGACAGGGATCTATGGCTACACCTTC; CDR3aa: CASSTTGIYGYTF